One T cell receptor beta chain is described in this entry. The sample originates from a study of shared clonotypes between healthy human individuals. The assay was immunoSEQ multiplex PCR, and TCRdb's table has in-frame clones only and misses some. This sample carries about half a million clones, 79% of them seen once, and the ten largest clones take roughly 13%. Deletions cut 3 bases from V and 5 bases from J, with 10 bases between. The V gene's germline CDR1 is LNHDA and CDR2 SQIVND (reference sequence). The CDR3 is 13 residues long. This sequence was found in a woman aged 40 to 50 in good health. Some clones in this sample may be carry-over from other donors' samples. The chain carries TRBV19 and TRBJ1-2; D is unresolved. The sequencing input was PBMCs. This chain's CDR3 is CASSIAADYGYTF. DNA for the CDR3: TGTGCCAGTAGTATTGCGGCAGATTATGGCTACACCTTC.